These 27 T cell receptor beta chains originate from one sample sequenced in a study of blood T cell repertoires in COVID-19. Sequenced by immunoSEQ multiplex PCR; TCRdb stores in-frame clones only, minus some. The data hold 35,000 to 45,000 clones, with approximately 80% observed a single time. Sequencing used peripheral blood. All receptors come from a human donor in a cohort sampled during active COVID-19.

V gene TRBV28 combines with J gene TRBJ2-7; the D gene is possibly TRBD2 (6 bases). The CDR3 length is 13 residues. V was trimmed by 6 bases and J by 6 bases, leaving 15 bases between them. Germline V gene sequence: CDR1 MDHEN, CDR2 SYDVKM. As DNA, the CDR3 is TGTGCCAGCAGGGTGGAGGGGCAGACCGAGCAGTACTTC. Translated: CASRVEGQTEQYF.

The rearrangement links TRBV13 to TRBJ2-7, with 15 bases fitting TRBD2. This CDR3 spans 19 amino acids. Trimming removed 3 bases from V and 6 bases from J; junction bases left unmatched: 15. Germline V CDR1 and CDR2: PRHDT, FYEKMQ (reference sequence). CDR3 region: CASSLTGLAGGQPLLEQYF. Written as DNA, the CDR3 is TGTGCCAGCAGCTTGACGGGACTAGCGGGAGGCCAACCCCTCCTCGAGCAGTACTTC.

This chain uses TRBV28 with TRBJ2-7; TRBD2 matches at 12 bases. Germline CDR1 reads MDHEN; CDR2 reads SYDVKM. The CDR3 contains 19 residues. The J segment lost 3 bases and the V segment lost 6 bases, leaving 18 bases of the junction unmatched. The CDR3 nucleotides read TGTGCCAGCAGCCCTACAGGTTTCAGACTAGCGGGAGCTTTCTACGAGCAGTACTTC. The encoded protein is CASSPTGFRLAGAFYEQYF.

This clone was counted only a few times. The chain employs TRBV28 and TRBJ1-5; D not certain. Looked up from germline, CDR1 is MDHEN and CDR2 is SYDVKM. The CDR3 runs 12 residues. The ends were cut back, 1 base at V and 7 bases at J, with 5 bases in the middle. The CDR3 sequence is CASSLSGQPQHF. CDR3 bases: TGTGCCAGCAGTTTATCGGGGCAGCCCCAGCATTTT.

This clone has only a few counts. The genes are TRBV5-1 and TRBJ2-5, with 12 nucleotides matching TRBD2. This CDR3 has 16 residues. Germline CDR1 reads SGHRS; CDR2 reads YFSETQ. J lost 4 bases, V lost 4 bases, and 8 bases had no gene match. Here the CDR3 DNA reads TGCGCCAGCAGCCTACGGACTAGCGGGGCCGGAGAGACCCAGTACTTC. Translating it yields CASSLRTSGAGETQYF.

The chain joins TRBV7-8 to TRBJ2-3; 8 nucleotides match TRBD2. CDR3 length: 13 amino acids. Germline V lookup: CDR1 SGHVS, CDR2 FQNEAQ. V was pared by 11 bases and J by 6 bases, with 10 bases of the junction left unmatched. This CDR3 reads CASQIAGSDTQYF. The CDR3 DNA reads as TGTGCCTCTCAAATAGCGGGAAGTGATACGCAGTATTTT.

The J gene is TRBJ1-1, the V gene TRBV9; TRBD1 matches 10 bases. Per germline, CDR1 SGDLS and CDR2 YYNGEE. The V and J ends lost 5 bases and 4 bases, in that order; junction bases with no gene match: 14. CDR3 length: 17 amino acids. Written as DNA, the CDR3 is TGTGCCAGCAGTTCTCTCCCTCGGCGGACAGGGGGCACTGAAGCTTTCTTT. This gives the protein CASSSLPRRTGGTEAFF.

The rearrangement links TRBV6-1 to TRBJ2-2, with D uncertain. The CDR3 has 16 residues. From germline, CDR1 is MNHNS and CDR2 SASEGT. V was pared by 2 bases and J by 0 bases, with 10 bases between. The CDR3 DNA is TGTGCCAGCAGTGAATTAAGGCGGACGAACACCGGGGAGCTGTTTTTT. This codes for CASSELRRTNTGELFF.

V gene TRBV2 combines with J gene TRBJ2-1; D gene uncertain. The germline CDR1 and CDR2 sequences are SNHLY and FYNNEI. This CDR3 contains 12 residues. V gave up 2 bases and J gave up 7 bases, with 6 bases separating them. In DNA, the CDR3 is TGTGCCAGCAGTGAACGGCGGAATGAGCAGTTCTTC. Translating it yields CASSERRNEQFF. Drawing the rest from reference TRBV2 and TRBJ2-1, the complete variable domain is EPEVTQTPSHQVTQMGQEVILRCVPISNHLYFYWYRQILGQKVEFLVSFYNNEISEKSEIFDDQFSVERPDGSNFTLKIRSTKLEDSAMYFCASSERRNEQFFGPGTRLTVL.

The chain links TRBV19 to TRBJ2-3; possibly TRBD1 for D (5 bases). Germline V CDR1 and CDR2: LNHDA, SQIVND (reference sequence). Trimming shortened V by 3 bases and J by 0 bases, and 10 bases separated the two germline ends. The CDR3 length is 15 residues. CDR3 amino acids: CASSIDGASTDTQYF. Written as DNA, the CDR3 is TGTGCCAGTAGTATCGATGGGGCAAGCACAGATACGCAGTATTTT.

CDR3 amino acids: CASSPAGGTEAFF. CDR3 bases: TGTGCCAGCAGCCCCGCAGGGGGAACTGAAGCTTTCTTT. The chain carries TRBV7-9 and TRBJ1-1; 7 nucleotides match TRBD1. Germline values: CDR1 SEHNR, CDR2 FQNEAQ (reference sequence). V shed 5 bases, J shed 5 bases, and the junction held 5 bases outside the gene matches. CDR3 length equals 13 residues.

In DNA, the CDR3 is TGTGCCAGCAGTCCACTAGGTTTGTACAATGAGCAGTTCTTC. It codes for CASSPLGLYNEQFF. The V and J genes are TRBV5-6 and TRBJ2-1; maybe TRBD2 (5 bases). The CDR3 is 14 residues long. Germline CDR1 reads SGHDT; CDR2 reads YYEEEE. The ends were cut back, 5 bases at V and 4 bases at J, with 13 bases in the middle.

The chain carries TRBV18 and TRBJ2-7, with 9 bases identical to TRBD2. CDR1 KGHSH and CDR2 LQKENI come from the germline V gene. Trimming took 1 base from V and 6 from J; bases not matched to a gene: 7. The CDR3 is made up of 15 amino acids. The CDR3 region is CASSPRVAGASEQYF. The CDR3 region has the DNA TGTGCCAGCTCACCACGCGTAGCGGGAGCGTCCGAGCAGTACTTC.

The chain's CDR3 is CAWAHKGLAHNEQFF. CDR3 nucleotide sequence: TGTGCCTGGGCCCATAAGGGACTAGCCCATAATGAGCAGTTCTTC. This chain joins TRBV30 and TRBJ2-1; 9 bases match TRBD2. The CDR3 totals 15 residues. Germline CDR1 is GTSNPN and CDR2 is SVGIG (reference sequence). J gave up 7 bases and V 5 bases, and 12 bases lay outside the gene matches.

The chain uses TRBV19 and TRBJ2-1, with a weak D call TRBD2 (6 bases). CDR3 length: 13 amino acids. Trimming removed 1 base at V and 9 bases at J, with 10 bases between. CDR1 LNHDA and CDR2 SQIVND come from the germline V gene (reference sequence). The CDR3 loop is CASSIAGRGEQFF. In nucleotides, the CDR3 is TGTGCCAGTAGTATAGCGGGGCGGGGTGAGCAGTTCTTC.

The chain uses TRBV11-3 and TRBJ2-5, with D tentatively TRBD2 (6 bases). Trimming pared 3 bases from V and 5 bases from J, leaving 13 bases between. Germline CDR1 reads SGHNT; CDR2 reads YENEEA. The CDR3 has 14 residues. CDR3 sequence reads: CASSFGGSKETQYF. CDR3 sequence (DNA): TGTGCCAGCAGCTTCGGGGGATCCAAGGAGACCCAGTACTTC.

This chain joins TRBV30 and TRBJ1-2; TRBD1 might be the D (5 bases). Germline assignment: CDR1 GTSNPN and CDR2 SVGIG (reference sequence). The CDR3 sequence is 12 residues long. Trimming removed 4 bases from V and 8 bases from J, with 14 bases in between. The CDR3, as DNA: TGTGCCTGGATAAGCAGGACACAGGGCTACACCTTC. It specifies CAWISRTQGYTF.

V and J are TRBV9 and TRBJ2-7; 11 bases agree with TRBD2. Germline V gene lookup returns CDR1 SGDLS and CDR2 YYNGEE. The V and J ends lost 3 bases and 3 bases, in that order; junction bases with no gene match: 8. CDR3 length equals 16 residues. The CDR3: CASSGYSLAGDYEQYF. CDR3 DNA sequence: TGTGCCAGCAGCGGGTATTCACTAGCGGGAGACTACGAGCAGTACTTC.

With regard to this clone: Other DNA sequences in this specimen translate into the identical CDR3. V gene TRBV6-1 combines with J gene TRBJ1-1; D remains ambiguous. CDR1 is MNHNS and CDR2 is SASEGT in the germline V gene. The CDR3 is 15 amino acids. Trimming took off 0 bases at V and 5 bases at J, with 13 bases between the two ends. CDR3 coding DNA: TGTGCCAGCAGTGAAGCGCAAGAGGGAGGGACTGAAGCTTTCTTT. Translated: CASSEAQEGGTEAFF.

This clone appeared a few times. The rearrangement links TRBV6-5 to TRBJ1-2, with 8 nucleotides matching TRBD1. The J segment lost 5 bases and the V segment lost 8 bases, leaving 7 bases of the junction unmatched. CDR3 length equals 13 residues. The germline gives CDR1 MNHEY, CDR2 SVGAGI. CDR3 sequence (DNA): TGTGCCAGCGCTCCGACAGGGGAGTATGGCTACACCTTC. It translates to CASAPTGEYGYTF.

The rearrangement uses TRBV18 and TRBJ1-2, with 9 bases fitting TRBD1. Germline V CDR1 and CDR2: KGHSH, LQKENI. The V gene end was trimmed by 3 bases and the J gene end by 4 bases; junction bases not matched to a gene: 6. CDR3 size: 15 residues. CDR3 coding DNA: TGTGCCAGCTCACCGGGACAGGGAAACTTCTATGGCTACACCTTC. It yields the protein CASSPGQGNFYGYTF.

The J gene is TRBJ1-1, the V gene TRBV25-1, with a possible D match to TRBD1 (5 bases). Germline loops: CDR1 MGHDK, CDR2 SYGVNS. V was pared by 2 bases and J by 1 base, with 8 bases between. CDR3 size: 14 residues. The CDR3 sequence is CASSEGQGNTEAFF. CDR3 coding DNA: TGTGCCAGCAGTGAAGGCCAGGGGAACACTGAAGCTTTCTTT.

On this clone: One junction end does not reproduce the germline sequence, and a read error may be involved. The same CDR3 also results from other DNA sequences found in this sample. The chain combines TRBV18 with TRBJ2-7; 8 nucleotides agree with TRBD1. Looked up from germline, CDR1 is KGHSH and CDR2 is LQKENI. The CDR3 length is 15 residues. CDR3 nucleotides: TGTGCCAGCTCATCCGAGGACAGGGTATATTACGAGCAGTACTTT. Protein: CASSSEDRVYYEQYF.

CDR3 nucleotides: TGCGCCAGCAGCTTGGAGAACGGGAAGGAGTTCTTC. The encoded protein is CASSLENGKEFF. V usage is TRBV5-1 and J usage is TRBJ2-1, with D maybe TRBD2 (5 bases). There are 12 residues in the CDR3. Germline CDR1 reads SGHRS; CDR2 reads YFSETQ. Trimming removed 0 bases from V and 14 bases from J, with 12 bases in between.

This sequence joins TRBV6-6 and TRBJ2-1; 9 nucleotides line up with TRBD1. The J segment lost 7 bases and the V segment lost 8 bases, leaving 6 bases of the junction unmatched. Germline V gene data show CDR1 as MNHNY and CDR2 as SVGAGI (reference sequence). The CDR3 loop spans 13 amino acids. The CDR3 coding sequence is TGTGCCAGCGGGACAGGGTATGGGAATGAGCAGTTCTTC. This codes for CASGTGYGNEQFF.

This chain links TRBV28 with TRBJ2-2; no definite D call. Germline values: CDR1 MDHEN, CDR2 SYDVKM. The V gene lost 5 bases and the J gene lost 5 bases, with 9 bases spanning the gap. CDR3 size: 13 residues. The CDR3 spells CASSRRRTGELFF. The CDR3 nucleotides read TGTGCCAGCAGTCGCCGCCGGACCGGGGAGCTGTTTTTT.

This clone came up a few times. The CDR3 coding sequence is TGTGCCAGCAGCCGGACTCCACGCCTAATTCAGTACTTC. Translated, it gives CASSRTPRLIQYF. This chain uses TRBV28 with TRBJ2-4; D is possibly TRBD2 (5 bases). The CDR3 runs 13 residues. V was pared by 6 bases and J by 10 bases, with 16 bases between. Per germline, CDR1 MDHEN and CDR2 SYDVKM.